This entry concerns a single T cell receptor (beta chain). The data derive from a study of quantifying T cell responses using KT2 cells. Across the study: TCR alpha and beta constant-region primers primed reverse transcription of RNA.

The CDR3 spans 15 residues. V dropped 4 bases and J dropped 4; count of bases not matched to a gene: 6. Germline values: CDR1 SSHAT, CDR2 FNYEAQ (reference sequence). The cDNA 3' end received a ligated oligonucleotide with a UMI. An equimolar mix of RC1.1 and RC1.2 primed the beta chain across TRBC1 and TRBC2. Each CDR3 protein is one row after TCRdb ran MiXCR on the UMI-ligation and nested PCR reads. The table lists 40,000 or so distinct CDR3 sequences, around 15% of them singletons. This TCR was sampled from a human donor. V gene TRBV7-7 combines with J gene TRBJ2-1; 8 bases fit TRBD1. Specimen: PBMCs spiked with cells of the T cell clone KT2. The CDR3 DNA reads TGTGCCAGCAGCTCAGGACAGGGCTTGTACAATGAGCAGTTCTTC. Amino acid sequence: CASSSGQGLYNEQFF.